This T cell receptor beta chain was found in a study of T cells after yellow fever vaccination. Each CDR3 protein is one row after TCRdb ran MiXCR on the 5' RACE reads. The table shows 46,000 or so distinct CDR3 sequences, with 5% to 8% occurring only once. Note on this clonotype: A much larger clone lies a single base off, so this may be a read error.

Broader study findings: Across the CD4 and CD8 compartments, a small share of clonotypes was present in both. Abundant contaminating clonotypes from the bulk population could appear in FACS-sorted repertoires.

The clonotype was recovered from a man between 25 and 39 years old who received the YFV17D yellow fever vaccine. This specimen was PBMCs, either bulk or a sorted T-cell subset (CD4+, CD8+, memory, or dextramer-sorted; not recorded which), taken 45 days after the yellow fever booster vaccination.

The CDR3 coding sequence is TGTGCCAGCAGCGAGATTAACGGGTTACAAGAGACCCAGTACTTC. Translated, it gives CASSEINGLQETQYF. The J gene is TRBJ2-5, the V gene TRBV3-1; D is unclear. The V gene lost 5 bases and the J gene lost 2 bases, with 15 bases spanning the gap. This CDR3 region has 15 residues. The V gene's germline CDR1 is LGHDT and CDR2 YNNKEL (reference sequence).